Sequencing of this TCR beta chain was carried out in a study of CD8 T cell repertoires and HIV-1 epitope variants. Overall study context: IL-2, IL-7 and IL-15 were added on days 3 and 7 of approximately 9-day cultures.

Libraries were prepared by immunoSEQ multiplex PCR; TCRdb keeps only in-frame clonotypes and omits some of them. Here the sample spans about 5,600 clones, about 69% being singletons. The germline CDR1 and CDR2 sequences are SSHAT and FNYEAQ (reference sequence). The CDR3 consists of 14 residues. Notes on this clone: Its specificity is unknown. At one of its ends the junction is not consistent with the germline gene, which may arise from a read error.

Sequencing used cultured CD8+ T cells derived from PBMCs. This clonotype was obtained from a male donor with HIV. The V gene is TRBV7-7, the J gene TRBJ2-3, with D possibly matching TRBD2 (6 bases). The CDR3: CASSLEGSTDTQYF. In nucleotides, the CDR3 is TGTGCTAGCAGCTTGGAGGGGTCCACAGATACGCAGTATTTT.